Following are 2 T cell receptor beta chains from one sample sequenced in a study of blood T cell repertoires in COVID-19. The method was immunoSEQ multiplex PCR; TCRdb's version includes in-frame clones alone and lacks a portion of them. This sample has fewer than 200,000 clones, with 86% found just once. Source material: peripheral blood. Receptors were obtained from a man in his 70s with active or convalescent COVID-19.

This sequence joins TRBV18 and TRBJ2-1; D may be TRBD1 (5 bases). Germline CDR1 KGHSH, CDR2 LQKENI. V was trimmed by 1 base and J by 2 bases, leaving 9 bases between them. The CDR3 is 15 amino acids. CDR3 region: CASSPQGQTYNEQFF. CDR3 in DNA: TGTGCCAGCTCACCACAGGGGCAGACCTACAATGAGCAGTTCTTC.

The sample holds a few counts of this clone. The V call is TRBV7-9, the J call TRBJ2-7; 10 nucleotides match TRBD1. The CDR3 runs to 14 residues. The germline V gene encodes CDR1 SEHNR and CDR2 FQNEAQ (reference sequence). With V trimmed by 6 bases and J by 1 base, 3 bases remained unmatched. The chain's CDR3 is CASRRQGASYEQYF. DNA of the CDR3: TGTGCCAGCAGGAGACAGGGGGCTTCCTACGAGCAGTACTTC.